The 10 T cell receptor beta chains below come from one sample, sequenced in a study of blood T cell repertoires in COVID-19. The protocol was immunoSEQ multiplex PCR, while the TCRdb copy is restricted to in-frame clones and leaves out a portion. There are approximately 210,000 clones in the sample; 84% occur only once, and roughly 7.6% lies in the top ten. The sample comprised peripheral blood. Every receptor here comes from a woman in her forties or fifties with active or convalescent COVID-19.

The chain combines TRBV6-5 with TRBJ2-3, with D possibly matching TRBD2 (5 bases). V lost 2 bases to trimming and J lost 5 bases, with 14 bases between them. The length of the CDR3 is 15 residues. CDR1 is MNHEY, CDR2 SVGAGI, per germline. CDR3 protein: CASSYGSSRIDTQYF. CDR3 bases: TGTGCCAGCAGTTACGGCTCTAGCCGGATAGATACGCAGTATTTT.

V gene TRBV7-9 combines with J gene TRBJ1-1; D uncertain. Germline CDR1 is SEHNR and CDR2 is FQNEAQ (reference sequence). The CDR3 runs to 12 residues. V was clipped by 6 bases and J by 8 bases, with 13 bases between them. The CDR3 sequence: CASSPSGWEAFF. In nucleotides, the CDR3 is TGTGCCAGCAGTCCCTCCGGTTGGGAAGCTTTCTTT.

J is TRBJ2-7 and V is TRBV24-1; 7 bases match TRBD2. Unmatched junction bases numbered 14, after V lost 4 bases and J lost 0 bases. Germline V gene data show CDR1 as KGHDR and CDR2 as SFDVKD. This CDR3 comprises 18 residues. CDR3 coding DNA: TGTGCCACCAGTGACCCGCCCTGGGAGGGTCGGAGCTCCTACGAGCAGTACGTC. Protein: CATSDPPWEGRSSYEQYV.

The gene calls are TRBV5-4 and TRBJ2-1, with 8 bases matching TRBD1. The CDR3 totals 14 residues. Germline CDR1 SGHNT, CDR2 YYREEE (reference sequence). V lost 0 bases to trimming and J lost 12 bases; unmatched junction nucleotides: 8. CDR3 sequence reads: CASSLGQGAPGQFF. DNA for the CDR3: TGTGCCAGCAGCTTGGGGCAGGGGGCGCCAGGGCAGTTCTTC.

CDR3 sequence reads: CASSQGSNVGGYTF. CDR3 sequence (DNA): TGTGCCAGCAGCCAAGGCTCAAATGTCGGGGGCTACACCTTC. The chain carries TRBV3-1 (or the pseudogene TRBV3-2) and TRBJ1-2; unclear D gene. Germline CDR1 and CDR2: LGHDT and YNNKEL (reference sequence). The V and J ends lost 1 base and 8 bases respectively, with 14 bases between them. This CDR3 is built from 14 residues.

V usage is TRBV5-6 and J usage is TRBJ2-1, with TRBD1 matching 9 bases. The J segment lost 8 bases and the V segment lost 3 bases, leaving 15 bases of the junction unmatched. This CDR3 has 17 residues. CDR1 SGHDT and CDR2 YYEEEE come from the germline V gene. CDR3 sequence: CASSSPGQGLGGDEQFF. The CDR3 nucleotides read TGTGCCAGCAGCTCCCCGGGACAGGGCCTTGGGGGGGATGAGCAGTTCTTC.

This chain connects TRBV6-5 to TRBJ1-5; 7 bases map to TRBD1. CDR3 length: 15 residues. The germline V gene encodes CDR1 MNHEY and CDR2 SVGAGI. V shed 6 bases and J 2 bases; nucleotides not matched to a gene: 7. CDR3 DNA sequence: TGTGCCAGCAGCCTCGGACAGGCGGGCAATCAGCCCCAGCATTTT. This gives the protein CASSLGQAGNQPQHF.

A single count supports this clone. The chain uses TRBV9 and TRBJ1-6; perhaps TRBD1 as D (6 bases). Germline values: CDR1 SGDLS, CDR2 YYNGEE. CDR3 length equals 15 residues. Trimming pared 4 bases from V and 8 bases from J, leaving 16 bases between. CDR3 sequence (DNA): TGTGCCAGCAGCCCCCACAGGGCCGGCGATTCACCCCTCCACTTT. Its protein is CASSPHRAGDSPLHF. Drawing the rest from reference TRBV9 and TRBJ1-6, the complete variable domain is DSGVTQTPKHLITATGQRVTLRCSPRSGDLSVYWYQQSLDQGLQFLIQYYNGEERAKGNILERFSAQQFPDLHSELNLSSLELGDSALYFCASSPHRAGDSPLHFGNGTRLTVT.

The chain couples TRBV19 to TRBJ1-4; D not resolved. This CDR3 is built from 14 residues. Per the germline V gene, CDR1 is LNHDA and CDR2 is SQIVND (reference sequence). Trimming cost V 6 bases and J 2 bases, with 10 bases left between them. CDR3 in DNA: TGTGCCAGTAGATCTTTGAGGACTAATGAAAAACTGTTTTTT. The encoded protein is CASRSLRTNEKLFF.

This rearrangement joins TRBV4-1 to TRBJ1-1; possible D gene TRBD1, 5 bases. Per germline, CDR1 MGHRA and CDR2 YSYEKL. The CDR3 covers 13 residues. V lost 4 bases, J lost 11 bases, and 17 bases lay in between. CDR3 nucleotides: TGCGCCAGCAGCCCTGGTCCGGGGGATGAGGCTTTCTTT. Residues: CASSPGPGDEAFF.